A single sample is the source of the 8 T cell receptor beta chains below, sequenced in a study of T cell repertoires in cytomegalovirus infection. Which antigens these TCRs recognize remains unknown. TCRdb re-called the reads with MiXCR, one entry per CDR3 protein. The table has about half a million distinct CDR3 sequences, 30% to 40% seen once. The sequencing here drew on cultured PBMCs, taken from culture after CMV antigen stimulation. These receptors came from a human donor in good health (CMV status not recorded). Some clones in this sample may be carry-over from other donors' samples.

In this sample, this clonotype turned up a few times. This sequence joins TRBV6-1 and TRBJ1-5; no clear D gene. Germline V gives CDR1 MNHNS, CDR2 SASEGT. Trimming took 8 bases from V and 6 from J, leaving 11 bases between them. The CDR3 has 12 amino acids. The CDR3 DNA sequence: TGTGCCAGCTCTGAGGTACGTCAGCCCCAGCATTTT. It translates to CASSEVRQPQHF.

At least ten counts were recorded for this clonotype. The J gene is TRBJ2-1, the V gene TRBV7-8, with D tentatively TRBD1 (5 bases). Trimming stripped 1 base from V and 2 bases from J, with 6 bases between. CDR1 and CDR2 (germline): SGHVS, FQNEAQ. The CDR3 covers 14 residues. CDR3 in amino acids: CASSLVGAYNEQFF. The DNA for the CDR3 is TGTGCCAGCAGCTTAGTAGGGGCCTACAATGAGCAGTTCTTC.

This clonotype has only a few counts. The rearrangement links TRBV19 to TRBJ1-6; 7 bases fit TRBD1. Germline CDR1 is LNHDA and CDR2 is SQIVND (reference sequence). The CDR3 is made up of 15 amino acids. J was trimmed by 5 bases and V by 5 bases; bases with no gene match: 6. The DNA for the CDR3 is TGTGCCAGTAGTGGTTTGACAGGGAATAATTCACCCCTCCACTTT. Translating it yields CASSGLTGNNSPLHF.

V is TRBV14 and J is TRBJ2-3, with a weak D call TRBD2 (5 bases). V lost 1 base, J lost 7 bases, and 6 bases lay in between. This CDR3 comprises 12 residues. Germline CDR1 and CDR2: SGHDN and FVKESK. The CDR3 sequence is CASSQAGYTQYF. In DNA form, the CDR3 reads TGTGCCAGCAGCCAAGCGGGGTATACGCAGTATTTT. The whole variable domain, filled in from reference TRBV14 and TRBJ2-3, reads EAGVTQFPSHSVIEKGQTVTLRCDPISGHDNLYWYRRVMGKEIKFLLHFVKESKQDESGMPNNRFLAERTGGTYSTLKVQPAELEDSGVYFCASSQAGYTQYFGPGTRLTVL.

This clonotype was detected a few times. The gene calls are TRBV5-6 and TRBJ1-2, with a possible D match to TRBD1 (5 bases). CDR3 length: 16 residues. Between the trimmed V and J ends, which lost 0 bases and 0 bases, there was a span of 12 bases. Germline V gene sequence: CDR1 SGHDT, CDR2 YYEEEE. Written as DNA, the CDR3 is TGTGCCAGCAGCTTGGGTCGTCGGGGCGCTAACTATGGCTACACCTTC. It codes for CASSLGRRGANYGYTF.

The chain couples TRBV5-5 to TRBJ2-2, with D hard to call. This CDR3 is built from 15 residues. V lost 0 bases, J lost 16 bases, and 22 bases lay in between. Germline V gene lookup returns CDR1 SGHKS and CDR2 YYEKEE (reference sequence). In nucleotides, the CDR3 is TGTGCCAGCAGCTTGGCCCACGGCCAGACGTCTGGGCAGTTTTTT. This translates into CASSLAHGQTSGQFF.

The chain has TRBV20-1 and TRBJ1-5, with D possibly being TRBD1 (5 bases). The CDR3 covers 13 residues. Per germline, CDR1 DFQATT and CDR2 SNEGSKA (reference sequence). V was shortened by 3 bases and J by 5 bases, with 11 bases between the two germline ends. CDR3 sequence: CSAREQVDQPQHF. The CDR3 DNA is TGCAGTGCTAGGGAACAGGTGGATCAGCCCCAGCATTTT.

This chain connects TRBV9 to TRBJ2-1; 8 nucleotides line up with TRBD1. This CDR3 region has 16 residues. The V and J ends lost 1 base and 5 bases, in that order; junction bases with no gene match: 8. The V gene's germline CDR1 is SGDLS and CDR2 YYNGEE. CDR3 residues: CASSVFDRGLNNEQFF. The CDR3 DNA is TGTGCCAGCAGCGTATTCGACAGGGGTTTGAACAATGAGCAGTTCTTC.